Included here is one T cell receptor beta chain sequence, with context. Its antigen is still unknown. This sample was taken from a study of PD-1 blockade in classical Hodgkin lymphoma. The wider study: Treatment was intravenous nivolumab, 3 mg/kg every 2 weeks, until progression.

Here immunoSEQ multiplex PCR was the method, and the copy in TCRdb shows in-frame clones only, minus some. The repertoire holds 90,000 to 100,000 clones, with around 80% as singletons. Study observations and caveats: In newly diagnosed patients, baseline TCR diversity was reportedly below that of healthy donors. Possibly reflecting disease activity or prior therapy, repertoire differences have causes that remain undefined. Those achieving complete response showed baseline diversity like newly diagnosed patients.

Time point reported: cycle 4 day 1 (C4D1), after 6 weeks of nivolumab. Each patient's relapse followed autologous stem cell transplantation, and brentuximab vedotin exposure varied. The V end was cut by 1 base, the J end by 2 bases, with 2 bases between. The CDR3 length is 12 residues. CDR1 and CDR2 from the germline V gene are MRHNA and SNTAGT. The rearrangement joins TRBV6-4 to TRBJ1-2; the D is unclear. The starting material was peripheral blood mononuclear cells (PBMCs), obtained before the fourth cycle of nivolumab. The TCR sequence derives from a human donor with classical Hodgkin lymphoma. In DNA, the CDR3 is TGTGCCAGCAGTGACTTAAACTATGGCTACACCTTC. It translates to CASSDLNYGYTF.